This note documents a single T cell receptor beta chain sequence. The antigen remains unidentified. Second-dose timings of about 4 or about 12 weeks were pooled. Assay used: immunoSEQ multiplex PCR; TCRdb lists only in-frame clones, some missing. This table has roughly 120,000 clones, almost 95% appearing once. This record belongs to a study of T cell responses to AZD1222 COVID-19 vaccine. Study results and limitations: White British donors predominated, females outnumbered males, and clonal diversity was possibly underestimated.

Trimming took off 11 bases at V and 0 bases at J, with 14 bases between the two ends. The CDR3 extends over 14 amino acids. Germline V lookup: CDR1 SGHTA, CDR2 FQGNSA. The chain recombines TRBV7-2 with TRBJ2-1; D is tentatively TRBD1 or TRBD2 (5 bases each). Sequenced here: peripheral blood, sampled 28 days after the second AZD1222 dose. The TCR originated in an adult who received the AZD1222 COVID-19 vaccine. The CDR3 coding sequence is TGTGCCGGTTCGGGGCGGAACTCCTACAATGAGCAGTTCTTC. This gives the protein CAGSGRNSYNEQFF.